This is a list of T cell receptor beta chains from one sample in a study of T cells in localized non-small cell lung cancer. Measured with immunoSEQ multiplex PCR; TCRdb has only the in-frame clones, and not every one. The sample lists about 33,000 clones; about 85% were seen once. The sample here was peripheral blood mononuclear cells, taken before any cancer treatment. The receptor set was obtained from a man aged 40-75 years with stage III lung adenocarcinoma. CDR3s include the opening cysteine and the closing phenylalanine or tryptophan. D genes are given only for firm matches. Some rows mark clone size as missing; the rest say once, few, many or name a class of expanded clone.

cdr3_aa cdr3_nt v_call d_call j_call clone_size
CASSRSVGGYTDTQYF TGTGCCAGCAGCAGGTCCGTCGGGGGGTACACAGATACGCAGTATTTT TRBV11-1 TRBD2 TRBJ2-3 .
CASSYGVGLGHEAFF TGTGCCAGCAGTTATGGCGTCGGTCTGGGGCATGAAGCTTTCTTT TRBV6-6 . TRBJ1-1 few
CASGLGTGSYGYTF TGTGCTAGTGGTTTGGGGACAGGAAGCTATGGCTACACCTTC TRBV12-5 TRBD1 TRBJ1-2 once
CASSPEGASDEQFF TGTGCCAGCTCACCCGAAGGGGCTAGCGATGAGCAGTTCTTC TRBV18 . TRBJ2-1 .
CASSLEPGQGFDTQYF TGTGCCAGCAGCTTAGAACCGGGACAGGGATTCGATACGCAGTATTTT TRBV7-9 TRBD1 TRBJ2-3 .
CASSLVAGGSYEQYF TGTGCCAGCAGCTTAGTCGCGGGGGGATCCTACGAGCAGTACTTC TRBV7-2 TRBD2 TRBJ2-7 .
CATSRDSAGLPYEQYF TGTGCCACCAGCAGAGATTCGGCAGGACTTCCCTACGAGCAGTACTTC TRBV15 . TRBJ2-7 .
CASKTQTGNTEAFF TGTGCCAGCAAGACTCAGACAGGGAACACTGAAGCTTTCTTT TRBV6-4 . TRBJ1-1 .
CASSPPGLTGAYEQYF TGTGCCAGCTCACCGCCCGGACTTACAGGGGCCTACGAGCAGTACTTC TRBV18 TRBD1 TRBJ2-7 .
CASSLKYEQYF TGTGCCAGCAGTTTGAAGTACGAGCAGTACTTC TRBV28 . TRBJ2-7 .
CASSRRTGNTGELFF TGCGCCAGCAGCAGGAGGACAGGGAACACCGGGGAGCTGTTTTTT TRBV5-1 TRBD1 TRBJ2-2 .
CASNSLGLAEQTQYF TGCGCCAGCAACTCTTTGGGACTAGCTGAACAGACCCAGTACTTC TRBV5-1 TRBD2 TRBJ2-5 once
CASSYYEKLFF TGTGCCAGCAGTTATTATGAAAAACTGTTTTTT TRBV28 . TRBJ1-4 .
CASSQSSANRGTEAFF TGTGCCAGCTCACAATCCTCTGCGAACAGGGGGACTGAAGCTTTCTTT TRBV18 TRBD1 TRBJ1-1 .
CARGGQFRTDTQYF TGTGCCCGTGGGGGACAGTTTAGGACAGATACGCAGTATTTT TRBV2 TRBD1 TRBJ2-3 few
CASSLNPGLGTDTQYF TGTGCCAGCAGCTTGAACCCGGGACTAGGGACAGATACGCAGTATTTT TRBV7-3 TRBD2 TRBJ2-3 .
CASSLLGENEQFF TGTGCCAGCAGTTTATTGGGTGAGAATGAGCAGTTCTTC TRBV28 . TRBJ2-1 .
CASSFVAASGANVLTF TGTGCCAGCAGTTTTGTAGCGGCCTCTGGGGCCAACGTCCTGACTTTC TRBV28 . TRBJ2-6 once
CAWSKTGLDTQYF TGTGCCTGGAGTAAGACAGGGTTAGATACGCAGTATTTT TRBV30 TRBD1 TRBJ2-3 .
CASSAPGVYGYTF TGTGCCAGCAGTGCACCAGGGGTCTATGGCTACACCTTC TRBV28 . TRBJ1-2 few
CASGLGPGSYEQYF TGTGCCAGCGGACTCGGCCCAGGATCCTACGAGCAGTACTTC TRBV6-1 . TRBJ2-7 few
CASSLGGKGGNTIYF TGTGCCAGCAGCTTAGGGGGGAAGGGTGGAAACACCATATATTTT TRBV11-2 . TRBJ1-3 .
CAWSRGVTNNEQFF TGTGCCTGGAGTCGGGGGGTAACAAACAATGAGCAGTTCTTC TRBV30 TRBD2 TRBJ2-1 .
CASSRDSHNEQFF TGTGCCAGCAGTCGGGACTCCCACAATGAGCAGTTCTTC TRBV7-3 . TRBJ2-1 .
CASSLAAGPNYGYTF TGTGCCAGCAGCTTAGCCGCAGGACCCAACTATGGCTACACCTTC TRBV7-2 . TRBJ1-2 .
CASSLGGQGANVLTF TGTGCCAGCAGCTTAGGGGGGCAAGGGGCCAACGTCCTGACTTTC TRBV7-2 . TRBJ2-6 .
CASSAEGAGSYEQYF TGTGCCAGCAGCGCAGAGGGGGCGGGCTCCTACGAGCAGTACTTC TRBV9 TRBD1 TRBJ2-7 .
CATSRDFRGLSGGSYF TGTGCCACCAGCAGAGATTTTAGGGGCCTTAGCGGGGGGTCCTATTTT TRBV15 TRBD2 TRBJ2-3 .
CASSVQGAAQETQYF TGCGCCAGCAGCGTACAGGGGGCGGCCCAAGAGACCCAGTACTTC TRBV5-1 TRBD1 TRBJ2-5 .
CASSVEMNTEAFF TGTGCCAGCAGCGTAGAAATGAACACTGAAGCTTTCTTT TRBV9 . TRBJ1-1 .
CASEVTGSSSYEQYF TGTGCCAGCGAAGTAACGGGCAGTAGCTCCTACGAGCAGTACTTC TRBV6-6 . TRBJ2-7 once
CASSLRQEVQPQHF TGTGCCAGCAGCTTAAGGCAGGAAGTTCAGCCCCAGCATTTT TRBV7-2 . TRBJ1-5 .
CASTDWTELFF TGTGCCAGCACGGATTGGACTGAGCTGTTTTTT TRBV25-1 . TRBJ2-2 .